In its sample, the clone carrying this TCR beta chain ranks as medium-sized. Its cognate antigen is unknown. Time point specified: late sampling 161 to 241 days after vaccination in a few convalescent patients. Treatment meaning: approximately nine-day PBMC culture with coronavirus spike peptide pools or control peptides (ViraFEST assay). The ViraFEST method relied on peptide pools to expand antigen-specific T cells, followed by TCR sequencing. The data were obtained in a study of vaccination and CD4 T cells after COVID-19. The wider study: Stimulation used overlapping spike peptides from SARS-CoV-2, HCoV-NL63, HCoV-OC43 and HCoV-229E. Researchers treated control cultures with a CEFX pool, an HIV-1 Nef pool, or no peptide. The study's findings and limits: SARS-CoV-2-reactive clonotypes showed a nonsignificant median rise from roughly 21 to 40.

This CDR3 is built from 12 residues. V lost 3 bases and J 7 bases, leaving 12 bases between the germline ends. Per germline, CDR1 DFQATT and CDR2 SNEGSKA (reference sequence). CD4+ T cells that had been cultured provided DNA sequenced with the Oncomine TCR Beta short-read assay. TCRdb re-called the PCR reads through MiXCR, storing one row per CDR3 protein. The table shows about 24,000 distinct CDR3 sequences, with 35% to 55% occurring only once. The sequencing used CD4+ T cells from blood, cultured in vitro, collected about 7 months after SARS-CoV-2 vaccination. This chain uses TRBV20-1 with TRBJ2-5, with D maybe TRBD2 (7 bases). The TCR comes from a human donor who had recovered from COVID-19. The CDR3 reads CSASGGQLTQYF. CDR3 DNA sequence: TGCAGTGCTAGCGGGGGGCAATTGACCCAGTACTTC.